This TCR beta chain was captured in a study of shared clonotypes between healthy human individuals. Method: immunoSEQ multiplex PCR; TCRdb's copy keeps in-frame clones and lacks some. The sample has about a million clones; roughly 80% are singletons. Overall study findings and caveats: A few donors had about 5% of their naive CD4 clonotypes in common. There were few donors, and this limited the genetic and exposure-history diversity represented. Generally, naive subsets (rather than memory subsets) showed larger estimated richness.

A remark on this clone: What it recognizes is unknown.

The V gene end was trimmed by 5 bases and the J gene end by 3 bases; junction bases not matched to a gene: 6. This CDR3 is 15 amino acids long. Germline V gene lookup returns CDR1 SGHTA and CDR2 FQGNSA. Memory CD4+ cells were the fraction left after CD45RA+ naive selection. The V gene is TRBV7-2, the J gene TRBJ2-1, with 8 positions matching TRBD2. Sequencing was done on a sample of memory CD4+ T cells sorted from blood. Described subset: CD45RA-negative fraction. The TCR sequence derives from a man aged 18-30 years in good health. CDR3: CASSAASGLYNEQFF. CDR3 in DNA: TGTGCCAGCAGCGCAGCTAGCGGGCTCTACAATGAGCAGTTCTTC.